Sequencing of this TCR beta chain was carried out in a study of T cells after yellow fever vaccination. This clonotype was counted between two and nine times. TCRdb used MiXCR to reprocess the 5' RACE reads, holding one entry per CDR3 protein. Of 300,000 to 450,000 distinct CDR3 sequences listed, 6.2% are singletons. The material was PBMCs, obtained 5 days after the yellow fever booster vaccination. This sequence originates from a man aged 25 to 40 who received the YFV17D yellow fever vaccine.

CDR3 region: CASSHRIDLPPEETQYF. For the CDR3, the DNA is TGTGCCAGCAGCCACCGGATAGACCTGCCGCCGGAGGAGACCCAGTACTTC. The chain combines TRBV7-8 with TRBJ2-5; D gene unclear. The CDR3 has 17 amino acids. Trimming pared 5 bases from V and 5 bases from J, leaving 24 bases between. The germline V gene encodes CDR1 SGHVS and CDR2 FQNEAQ.